A selection of T cell receptor beta chains follows, all from one sample in a study of regulatory T cells in long-lasting Graves disease. TCRdb itself ran the multiplex PCR reads through MiXCR, one entry per CDR3 protein. The data contain about 350,000 distinct CDR3 sequences, around 16% of them singletons. This sample also belongs to another study, concerning T cells in Graves' hyperthyroidism and ophthalmopathy.

Sample: peripheral blood mononuclear cells (PBMCs), taken at new diagnosis, from a patient treated with antithyroid drugs. These receptors were obtained from a woman aged 18-35 years with Graves disease. Each CDR3 is given with its conserved first and last residue. The D gene is left open where the match is weak. The size entry is marked missing in some rows and otherwise reads once, few, many or a size class.

V gene	D gene	J gene	clone size	CDR3 DNA	CDR3 protein
TRBV19	TRBD1	TRBJ2-7	few	TGTGCCAGTAGGGCGGGACAGGCTTACTACGAGCAGTACTTC	CASRAGQAYYEQYF
TRBV5-1	.	TRBJ2-6	many	TGCGCCAGCAGCTTTCAGGGTGGCTCTGGGGCCAACGTCCTGACTTTC	CASSFQGGSGANVLTF
TRBV2	TRBD2	TRBJ2-7	many	TGTGCCAGCAGTCCCAGGACTAGCGTGATTGAGCAGTACTTC	CASSPRTSVIEQYF
TRBV30	TRBD2	TRBJ2-5	many	TGTGCCTGGAGTGTTGGGTCTAGCGGGGGCCAAGAGACCCAGTACTTC	CAWSVGSSGGQETQYF
TRBV11-2	.	TRBJ2-2	many	TGTGCCAGCAGCTCAAATCGGGGGATCGGGGAGCTGTTTTTT	CASSSNRGIGELFF
TRBV6-5	.	TRBJ1-1	many	TGTGCCAGCAGTTACGGAGAAAACACTGAAGCTTTCTTT	CASSYGENTEAFF
TRBV27	TRBD1	TRBJ2-1	.	TGTGCCAGCAGTTTCCCGGGACAGGGGTTCTCTGAGCAGTTCTTC	CASSFPGQGFSEQFF
TRBV7-6	.	TRBJ2-1	few	TGTGCCAGCAGCTTTCAAGGGTACAATGAGCAGTTCTTC	CASSFQGYNEQFF
TRBV18	.	TRBJ1-1	many	TGTGCCAACTCACCAAAGACAGATCGGACTGAAGCTTTCTTT	CANSPKTDRTEAFF
TRBV4-1	TRBD2	TRBJ2-1	.	TGCGCCAGCAGCCATGAGACTAGCGGGAGCTACAATGAGCAGTTCTTC	CASSHETSGSYNEQFF
TRBV11-3	TRBD1	TRBJ2-3	many	TGTGCCAGCAGCTTAAGGACAGGGGGCGAAGAAGATACGCAGTATTTT	CASSLRTGGEEDTQYF
TRBV5-4	.	TRBJ2-7	.	TGTGCCAGCAGCTCGCTTAAGTGGGGCGCGAGCTCCTACGAGCAGTACTTC	CASSSLKWGASSYEQYF
TRBV20-1	.	TRBJ1-1	many	TGCAGTGCCTGGACCGGCATGACTGAAGCTTTCTTT	CSAWTGMTEAFF
TRBV6-1	TRBD2	TRBJ2-3	.	TGTGCCAGCAGTGGGGATAGGCGGGGGGGCGAGGGCACAGATACGCAGTATTTT	CASSGDRRGGEGTDTQYF
TRBV6-2/TRBV6-3	.	TRBJ1-1	many	TGTGCCAGCAGTGAATATTTTTGGTCTGGAATGAACACTGAAGCTTTCTTT	CASSEYFWSGMNTEAFF
TRBV24-1	.	TRBJ2-1	once	TGTGCCACCAGTGATTTAGGGACACGTGAGCAGTTCTTC	CATSDLGTREQFF
TRBV6-2/TRBV6-3	TRBD1	TRBJ1-2	few	TGTGCCAGCAGTAGAACCGGGACAGACTATGGCTACACCTTC	CASSRTGTDYGYTF
TRBV30	.	TRBJ1-1	few	TGTGCCTGGAGTGTAGCCGTGAACACTGAAGCTTTCTTT	CAWSVAVNTEAFF
TRBV7-2	.	TRBJ2-4	many	TGTGCCAGCAGCTTGGGCAGGGTTTTCCTAGCCAAAAACATTCAGTACTTC	CASSLGRVFLAKNIQYF
TRBV7-3	TRBD2	TRBJ2-3	few	TGTGCCAGCAGCCTCCAAGGGGGTAGCGGGGGTTTTACAGATACGCAGTATTTT	CASSLQGGSGGFTDTQYF
TRBV2	.	TRBJ2-5	many	TGTGCCAGCAGGGGGGTTGGGGAGACCCAGTACTTC	CASRGVGETQYF
TRBV6-1	.	TRBJ1-5	many	TGTGCCAGCAGTGAATGGAGGGGAGCGGGGAATCAGCCCCAGCATTTT	CASSEWRGAGNQPQHF
TRBV7-6	.	TRBJ1-1	many	TGTGCCAGCAGCTATACCGTCGAAGGGGCTGAAGCTTTCTTT	CASSYTVEGAEAFF
TRBV7-8	.	TRBJ1-1	many	TGTGCCAGCAGCTTAGACCTCGGCGGTTACACTGAAGCTTTCTTT	CASSLDLGGYTEAFF
TRBV7-9	TRBD2	TRBJ2-3	few	TGTGCCAGCAGCTTCCCTCAACTAGCGGCCACAGATACGCAGTATTTT	CASSFPQLAATDTQYF
TRBV10-2	.	TRBJ1-2	.	TGCGCCAGCAGTGTTGGGTACTATGGCTACACCTTC	CASSVGYYGYTF
TRBV28	TRBD2	TRBJ2-2	few	TGTGCCAGCAGTTTCATCCTAGCGGGAGACCTCGGGGAGCTGTTTTTT	CASSFILAGDLGELFF
TRBV6-1	TRBD1	TRBJ1-1	.	TGTGCCAGCAGTGCGGGACAGGGGGGGAACACTGAAGCTTTCTTT	CASSAGQGGNTEAFF
TRBV2	TRBD1	TRBJ1-2	many	TGTGCCAGCAGTGAAGCGAACAGGGGACATGGCTACACCTTC	CASSEANRGHGYTF
TRBV5-6	.	TRBJ1-5	.	TGTGCCAGCAGCTTGGTTGGGGTTCCTCAGCCCCAGCATTTT	CASSLVGVPQPQHF
TRBV5-1	.	TRBJ2-3	many	TGCGCCAGCAGCCAGACTAGTGGATTCGATACGCAGTATTTT	CASSQTSGFDTQYF
TRBV28	.	TRBJ1-5	.	TGTGCCAGCAGTCCCCAGGAGAGCAATCAGCCCCAGCATTTT	CASSPQESNQPQHF
TRBV20-1	.	TRBJ1-5	many	TGCAGTGCCCGGTCGGCACCTAATCAGCCCCAGCATTTT	CSARSAPNQPQHF
TRBV30	.	TRBJ1-5	many	TGTGCCTGGAGTACGCAGGCTTTCAATCAGCCCCAGCATTTT	CAWSTQAFNQPQHF
TRBV2	TRBD2	TRBJ2-5	many	TGTGCCAGCAGACCAAATAGCGGGGGGCAAGAGACCCAGTACTTC	CASRPNSGGQETQYF
TRBV14	TRBD2	TRBJ2-7	.	TGTGCCAGCAGCCAGACTAGCGGGAGTACCTACGAGCAGTACTTC	CASSQTSGSTYEQYF
TRBV18	TRBD1	TRBJ1-5	many	TGTGCCAGCTCACAGGGGGCTGGCAATCAGCCCCAGCATTTT	CASSQGAGNQPQHF
TRBV7-8	.	TRBJ2-3	few	TGTGCCAGCAGCGAACGGTCTGGCACAGATACGCAGTATTTT	CASSERSGTDTQYF
TRBV9	.	TRBJ1-3	many	TGTGCCAGCAGCGTAGCTGGCTCTGGAAACACCATATATTTT	CASSVAGSGNTIYF
TRBV7-2	TRBD2	TRBJ2-2	many	TGTGCCAGCAGCTTACTAAGCGGGAGGGTAGGCGGGGAGCTGTTTTTT	CASSLLSGRVGGELFF
TRBV2	.	TRBJ2-3	.	TGTGCCAGCAGCCGGGACGGCTACACAGATACGCAGTATTTT	CASSRDGYTDTQYF
TRBV28	.	TRBJ1-1	few	TGTGCCAGCAGTTTCCAGCGAATTGAAGCTTTCTTT	CASSFQRIEAFF
TRBV19	TRBD1	TRBJ1-2	many	TGTGCCAGTAGCCTCCATGGACAGGGAAACTATGGCTACACCTTC	CASSLHGQGNYGYTF
TRBV2	.	TRBJ2-7	few	TGTGCCAGCAGTAATACTTACGACCAGTACTTC	CASSNTYDQYF
TRBV3-1	TRBD1	TRBJ1-5	many	TGTGCCAGCAGCCAAGGGGACAGGGTCCAGCCCCAGCATTTT	CASSQGDRVQPQHF
TRBV24-1	.	TRBJ1-1	many	TGTGCCACCAGTGCCGGGATGGAGAACACTGAAGCTTTCTTT	CATSAGMENTEAFF